This entry lists 18 T cell receptor beta chains sequenced from one sample in a study of blood T cell repertoires in COVID-19. Clones were read by immunoSEQ multiplex PCR, and TCRdb kept only the in-frame ones, dropping some. The repertoire has approximately 150,000 clones, about 80% of them found once; the top ten carry 9.5% to 13%. Sequenced sample: peripheral blood. The source of these receptors is a man between 65 and 85 years old with active or convalescent COVID-19.

The V and J genes are TRBV4-2 and TRBJ2-3; TRBD1 is a possible D gene (5 bases). The germline V gene has CDR1 LGHNA and CDR2 YNFKEQ. The CDR3 sequence is 16 residues long. Trimming cost V 0 bases and J 4 bases, with 14 bases left between them. CDR3 in amino acids: CASSQEGTRTPDTQYF. The DNA for the CDR3 is TGTGCCAGCAGCCAAGAGGGTACACGGACACCAGATACGCAGTATTTT.

This chain joins TRBV5-4 and TRBJ2-3; the match to TRBD2 covers 10 bases. The junction had 8 bases not matched to a gene; V was cut back by 4 bases and J by 3 bases. The CDR3 covers 16 residues. Germline lookup yields CDR1 SGHNT and CDR2 YYREEE (reference sequence). CDR3 bases: TGTGCCAGCAGCCCGACTAGCGGGCGTAGAACAGATACGCAGTATTTT. Amino acids: CASSPTSGRRTDTQYF.

This clone was seen only a few times. V and J are TRBV19 and TRBJ1-2, with TRBD1 identical over 9 bases. Germline lookup yields CDR1 LNHDA and CDR2 SQIVND (reference sequence). The CDR3 loop spans 15 amino acids. The V segment lost 5 bases and the J segment 2 bases; nucleotides outside the gene matches: 6. The chain's CDR3 is CASSLWTGENYGYTF. The CDR3 bases are TGTGCCAGTAGTCTCTGGACAGGGGAGAACTATGGCTACACCTTC.

The chain couples TRBV4-3 to TRBJ2-3; 9 bases align to TRBD1. The V segment lost 0 bases and the J segment 0 bases; nucleotides outside the gene matches: 10. CDR1 is LGHNA and CDR2 is YSLEER in the germline V gene. CDR3 length: 19 residues. CDR3 protein: CASSQEPPRQGGSTDTQYF. Here the CDR3 DNA reads TGCGCCAGCAGCCAAGAACCCCCGAGACAGGGGGGAAGCACAGATACGCAGTATTTT.

The chain combines TRBV7-2 with TRBJ2-5; possibly TRBD1 for D (5 bases). Germline CDR1 and CDR2: SGHTA and FQGNSA. The CDR3 has 14 residues. Trimming pared 3 bases from V and 4 bases from J, leaving 12 bases between. CDR3 sequence reads: CASSFRTNGETQYF. The CDR3 DNA reads TGTGCCAGCAGCTTTAGGACAAACGGAGAGACCCAGTACTTC. The variable domain in full, completed from reference TRBV7-2 and TRBJ2-5, reads GAGVSQSPSNKVTEKGKDVELRCDPISGHTALYWYRQSLGQGLEFLIYFQGNSAPDKSGLPSDRFSAERTGGSVSTLTIQRTQQEDSAVYLCASSFRTNGETQYFGPGTRLLVL.

The rearrangement joins TRBV7-9 to TRBJ2-7; D is possibly TRBD2 (5 bases). With 2 bases removed from V and 6 bases from J, the gap between germline ends came to 14 bases. CDR3 length: 14 amino acids. Germline V gene sequence: CDR1 SEHNR, CDR2 FQNEAQ (reference sequence). CDR3: CASSLSLAGGEQYF. In nucleotides, the CDR3 is TGTGCCAGCAGCTTAAGTCTAGCAGGCGGCGAGCAGTACTTC.

The sample holds one count of this clone. The rearrangement links TRBV12-5 to TRBJ1-1; 8 bases agree with TRBD1. CDR3 length equals 15 residues. Germline V lookup: CDR1 LGHNT, CDR2 FRNRAP. V was pared by 8 bases and J by 4 bases, with 12 bases of the junction left unmatched. The CDR3 protein is CASSFDRGRSTEAFF. As DNA, the CDR3 is TGTGCTAGTTCCTTTGACAGGGGTCGGAGCACTGAAGCTTTCTTT.

The rearrangement links TRBV5-6 to TRBJ2-5; D is perhaps TRBD1 (5 bases). Trimming removed 4 bases at V and 0 bases at J, with 10 bases between. The CDR3 is made up of 14 amino acids. The germline V gene encodes CDR1 SGHDT and CDR2 YYEEEE. The CDR3 here is CASSRRRDQETQYF. As DNA, the CDR3 is TGTGCCAGCAGCCGACGCAGGGACCAAGAGACCCAGTACTTC.

The genes are TRBV7-2 and TRBJ2-3, with 13 bases aligning to TRBD2. The germline V gene encodes CDR1 SGHTA and CDR2 FQGNSA. J was trimmed by 1 base and V by 4 bases; bases with no gene match: 5. The CDR3 extends over 17 amino acids. Written as DNA, the CDR3 is TGTGCCAGCAGCTCGTCCGGACTAGCGGGAGGCACAGATACGCAGTATTTT. As protein: CASSSSGLAGGTDTQYF.

Comments on this clone: One end of the junction fails to match germline, which may point to a read error. For the CDR3, the DNA is TGCAGTGCTAGCTCCCGGGACAGGGAACACTTC. It is translated as CSASSRDREHF. V usage is TRBV20-1 and J usage is TRBJ1-2, with TRBD1 identical over 9 bases. The CDR3 covers 11 residues. The germline CDR1 and CDR2 sequences are DFQATT and SNEGSKA (reference sequence).

The CDR3 DNA is TGTGCCAGCAGCTTAAGTACAGGTCTATACGAGCAGTACTTC. Translated, it gives CASSLSTGLYEQYF. The chain is built from TRBV7-2 and TRBJ2-7; D may be TRBD1 (5 bases). The CDR3 loop spans 14 amino acids. Germline V lookup: CDR1 SGHTA, CDR2 FQGNSA. Trimming removed 2 bases at V and 4 bases at J, with 12 bases between.

This clone has a handful of counts. The chain uses TRBV4-1 and TRBJ1-1; 10 bases are shared with TRBD1. Looked up from germline, CDR1 is MGHRA and CDR2 is YSYEKL. With V trimmed by 4 bases and J by 7 bases, 24 bases remained unmatched. The CDR3 has 20 residues. The CDR3 DNA follows: TGCGCCAGCAGCCTCGCTTGGGGACAGGGGAGCGCGAAAACCAGCGTTGAAGCTTTCTTT. This codes for CASSLAWGQGSAKTSVEAFF.

This clone was seen just once. V and J are TRBV29-1 and TRBJ1-2; D is perhaps TRBD1 (5 bases). Germline values: CDR1 SQVTM, CDR2 ANQGSEA. The CDR3 is 13 residues long. The V end lost 7 bases, the J end lost 3 bases, and 15 bases lay between the germline ends. CDR3 sequence (DNA): TGCAGCGCGGGGACGGCCCTAGACTATGGCTACACCTTC. This encodes CSAGTALDYGYTF. Combining the CDR3 with reference TRBV29-1 and TRBJ1-2 gives the whole variable domain SAVISQKPSRDICQRGTSLTIQCQVDSQVTMMFWYRQQPGQSLTLIATANQGSEATYESGFVIDKFPISRPNLTFSTLTVSNMSPEDSSIYLCSAGTALDYGYTFGSGTRLTVV.

This rearrangement joins TRBV11-2 to TRBJ1-2; D uncertain. Germline V lookup: CDR1 SGHAT, CDR2 FQNNGV. There are 15 residues in the CDR3. Between the trimmed V and J ends, which lost 4 bases and 4 bases, there was a span of 16 bases. CDR3 bases: TGTGCCAGCAGCTCCTTTGGCAGAACGATCTATGGCTACACCTTC. Protein product: CASSSFGRTIYGYTF.

The genes are TRBV9 and TRBJ2-3; D remains unclear. The CDR3 is 13 residues long. V was clipped by 3 bases and J by 3 bases, with 8 bases between them. Germline CDR1 SGDLS, CDR2 YYNGEE. CDR3: CASSASQTDTQYF. CDR3 DNA sequence: TGTGCCAGCAGCGCGAGCCAAACAGATACGCAGTATTTT.

Here the CDR3 reads CASSLITGGGTDTQYF. The CDR3 DNA reads as TGCGCCAGCAGCTTAATTACAGGGGGCGGTACAGATACGCAGTATTTT. This chain uses TRBV5-1 with TRBJ2-3; 9 nucleotides agree with TRBD1. CDR1 and CDR2 from the germline V gene are SGHRS and YFSETQ. V gave up 2 bases and J gave up 3 bases; unmatched junction bases: 7. This CDR3 comprises 16 residues.

This chain joins TRBV2 and TRBJ1-1; D call uncertain. This CDR3 is built from 12 residues. CDR1 and CDR2 (germline): SNHLY, FYNNEI. V was pared by 4 bases and J by 11 bases, with 14 bases between. CDR3 in amino acids: CASSVLTLEAFF. The CDR3 DNA reads as TGTGCCAGCAGTGTGCTCACCCTTGAGGCTTTCTTT. The complete variable domain, with remaining parts taken from reference TRBV2 and TRBJ1-1, reads EPEVTQTPSHQVTQMGQEVILRCVPISNHLYFYWYRQILGQKVEFLVSFYNNEISEKSEIFDDQFSVERPDGSNFTLKIRSTKLEDSAMYFCASSVLTLEAFFGQGTRLTVV.

The genes are TRBV5-5 and TRBJ1-1, with D possibly matching TRBD1 (5 bases). V was trimmed by 0 bases and J by 3 bases, leaving 9 bases between them. Germline CDR1 is SGHKS and CDR2 is YYEKEE (reference sequence). The CDR3 has 14 residues. The CDR3 DNA sequence: TGTGCCAGCAGCTTGGTTGGGGGGGACACTGAAGCTTTCTTT. It encodes CASSLVGGDTEAFF.